Sequencing of this T cell receptor (beta chain) was carried out in a study of blood T cells in healthy people across ages. For the second PCR, which ran for about 7 to 11 cycles, a sample-barcoded 5' primer and a J-beta primer mix were used. Sequencing yielded, for each sample, at least 2.5 million paired-end reads carrying CDR3. TCRdb itself ran the 5' RACE reads through MiXCR, one entry per CDR3 protein. The sample has 780,000 or so distinct CDR3 sequences, 56% seen once. Trimming took off 3 bases at V and 7 bases at J, with 24 bases between the two ends. This CDR3 contains 17 residues. Germline CDR1 and CDR2: LNHNV and YYDKDF (reference sequence). Staff drew ten milliliters of peripheral blood from each donor.

The rearrangement uses TRBV15 and TRBJ1-2; D gene unclear. This TCR came from a man in his forties or fifties in good health. The sequenced sample consisted of blood. The CDR3 loop reads CATSSNYPGEGLGGYTF. The CDR3 DNA sequence: TGTGCCACCAGCAGCAATTACCCCGGGGAGGGTCTCGGTGGCTACACCTTC.